A selection of T cell receptor beta chains follows, all from one sample in a study of T cell responses to AZD1222 COVID-19 vaccine. Here immunoSEQ multiplex PCR was the method, and the copy in TCRdb shows in-frame clones only, minus some. The sample shows 100,000 to 150,000 clones, approximately 90% of them seen only once. Sample: peripheral blood, taken 28 days after the second AZD1222 dose. Receptors originate from an adult who received the AZD1222 COVID-19 vaccine. The CDR3 runs from the conserved cysteine through the conserved F or W. Fields, in order: clone size, D gene, J gene, V gene, CDR3 protein, CDR3 DNA. D genes are given only for firm matches. Only part of the rows carry a size: once, few, many, or a class if the clone is expanded.

. . TRBJ1-1 TRBV6-6 CASSYDLGLNTEAFF TGTGCCAGCAGTTACGATTTGGGATTGAACACTGAAGCTTTCTTT
. . TRBJ1-1 TRBV4-1 CASSQVGRILEAFF TGCGCCAGCAGCCAAGTCGGACGGATCCTTGAAGCTTTCTTT
. . TRBJ1-6 TRBV7-2 CASSLGVSNSPLHF TGTGCCAGCAGCTTGGGGGTTTCTAATTCACCCCTCCACTTT
. . TRBJ1-1 TRBV30 CAWRAFPLNTEAFF TGTGCCTGGAGGGCGTTCCCGTTGAACACTGAAGCTTTCTTT
. . TRBJ2-1 TRBV2 CASSDQGAYNEQFF TGTGCCAGCAGTGATCAGGGTGCCTACAATGAGCAGTTCTTC
. . TRBJ2-7 TRBV7-2 CASSPGGSYEQYF TGTGCCAGCAGCCCTGGTGGGTCCTACGAGCAGTACTTC
. TRBD2 TRBJ2-3 TRBV3-1/TRBV3-2 CASSQDPLAEAADTQYF TGTGCCAGCAGCCAAGATCCCCTAGCGGAGGCCGCAGATACGCAGTATTTT
. . TRBJ2-4 TRBV28 CASSSPPPLAKNIQYF TGTGCCAGCAGTTCTCCCCCGCCGCTAGCCAAAAACATTCAGTACTTC
. . TRBJ1-1 TRBV3-1/TRBV3-2 CASSQVKGRYTEAFF TGTGCCAGCAGCCAAGTGAAAGGGCGATACACTGAAGCTTTCTTT
once . TRBJ1-1 TRBV30 CASTRKNTEAFF TGTGCCTCCACACGAAAGAACACTGAAGCTTTCTTT
. . TRBJ2-1 TRBV28 CASSLYTGVAYNEQFF TGTGCCAGCAGTTTATATACGGGAGTCGCCTACAATGAGCAGTTCTTC
. TRBD2 TRBJ2-7 TRBV14 CASSPSTSGFYEQYF TGTGCCAGCAGCCCCTCTACTAGCGGGTTCTACGAGCAGTACTTC
. . TRBJ2-1 TRBV7-7 CASSPVETPYNEQFF TGTGCTAGCAGCCCAGTTGAGACGCCCTACAATGAGCAGTTCTTC
. . TRBJ1-2 TRBV6-5 CASRTVRGYGYTF TGTGCCAGCAGAACGGTTAGGGGCTATGGCTACACCTTC
once . TRBJ2-1 TRBV5-1 CASKASSYNEQFF TGCGCCAGCAAGGCTAGCTCCTACAATGAGCAGTTCTTC
. . TRBJ1-5 TRBV4-1 CASSQEGGVQPQHF TGCGCCAGCAGCCAAGAGGGCGGGGTCCAGCCCCAGCATTTT
. . TRBJ2-7 TRBV5-1 CASSLQGVGEQYF TGCGCCAGCAGCTTGCAGGGTGTCGGCGAGCAGTACTTC
. . TRBJ2-7 TRBV6-5 CASRGAGAGYEQYF TGTGCCAGCAGAGGGGCGGGTGCGGGATACGAGCAGTACTTC
. . TRBJ2-7 TRBV13 CASSPTRRSYEQYF TGTGCCAGCAGCCCCACTCGGCGCTCCTACGAGCAGTACTTC
once . TRBJ1-4 TRBV28 CASSRTYTGGKLFF TGTGCCAGCAGCCGCACGTACACAGGAGGAAAACTGTTTTTT
. . TRBJ1-6 TRBV28 CASSLLEGYSPLHF TGTGCCAGCAGTTTGCTGGAAGGGTATTCACCCCTCCACTTT
. . TRBJ1-2 TRBV11-2 CASSLRRTNENYGYTF TGTGCCAGCAGCCTCCGAAGGACAAACGAGAACTATGGCTACACCTTC
. . TRBJ1-1 TRBV11-3 CASSPGQKNTEAFF TGTGCCAGCAGCCCCGGACAGAAGAACACTGAAGCTTTCTTT
. . TRBJ2-4 TRBV29-1 CSVEDPPGLAKNIQYF TGCAGCGTTGAAGACCCCCCTGGATTAGCCAAAAACATTCAGTACTTC
once . TRBJ1-1 TRBV13 CASSPFDPRGMRTEAFF TGTGCCAGCAGCCCATTCGATCCTCGGGGTATGAGGACTGAAGCTTTCTTT
. . TRBJ2-3 TRBV7-7 CASSYTATDTQYF TGTGCTAGCAGCTACACCGCCACAGATACGCAGTATTTT
. TRBD1 TRBJ1-1 TRBV5-5 CASSLAPGGRTEAFF TGTGCCAGCAGCTTGGCGCCAGGGGGCAGGACTGAAGCTTTCTTT
. TRBD1 TRBJ1-4 TRBV4-1 CASSRRDRGSATNEKLFF TGCGCCAGCAGCCGCCGAGACAGGGGTTCGGCAACTAATGAAAAACTGTTTTTT
. TRBD2 TRBJ2-7 TRBV6-5 CASSRSGRANEQYF TGTGCCAGCAGTCGTAGCGGGAGGGCGAACGAGCAGTACTTC
. . TRBJ1-5 TRBV18 CASSPGAYSNQPQHF TGTGCCAGCTCACCAGGGGCTTATAGCAATCAGCCCCAGCATTTT
. . TRBJ2-3 TRBV27 CASKGRRDTDTQYF TGTGCCAGCAAGGGGCGGCGAGACACAGATACGCAGTATTTT
. TRBD2 TRBJ2-1 TRBV12-5 CASGPRGDYLHEGVYEQFF TGTGCTAGTGGCCCTCGGGGGGACTACCTACATGAAGGGGTCTATGAGCAGTTCTTC
. TRBD2 TRBJ2-2 TRBV27 CASSLVEREAGELFF TGTGCCAGCAGTTTAGTGGAGCGGGAGGCCGGGGAGCTGTTTTTT
. TRBD1 TRBJ1-5 TRBV6-5 CASSYGTGIQPQHF TGTGCCAGCAGTTACGGGACAGGGATTCAGCCCCAGCATTTT
few . TRBJ1-6 TRBV3-1/TRBV3-2 CASSHMDRMNSPLHF TGTGCCAGCAGCCATATGGACAGAATGAATTCACCCCTCCACTTT
. TRBD2 TRBJ2-1 TRBV2 CASNDAGEEQFF TGTGCCAGCAATGACGCGGGAGAGGAGCAGTTCTTC
. . TRBJ2-3 TRBV12-5 CASWAFSTDTQYF TGTGCTAGTTGGGCCTTTAGCACAGATACGCAGTATTTT
. TRBD1 TRBJ2-3 TRBV12-5 CASGLGQGATDTQYF TGTGCTAGTGGCCTAGGACAGGGCGCCACAGATACGCAGTATTTT
once TRBD1 TRBJ1-4 TRBV5-1 CASSPDRGDEKLFF TGCGCCAGCAGTCCCGACAGGGGGGATGAAAAACTGTTTTTT
few . TRBJ1-1 TRBV5-1 CASSLAGNMNTEAFF TGCGCCAGCAGCTTGGCTGGAAACATGAACACTGAAGCTTTCTTT
. TRBD2 TRBJ2-7 TRBV5-1 CASSLLVAGGPYEQYF TGCGCCAGCAGCTTGCTTGTAGCGGGAGGGCCCTACGAGCAGTACTTC
. TRBD2 TRBJ2-7 TRBV19 CASSRTPGTSAYYEQYF TGTGCCAGTAGCAGAACCCCCGGGACTAGCGCTTACTACGAGCAGTACTTC
. . TRBJ1-2 TRBV11-2 CASSLSVGDNYGYTF TGTGCCAGCAGCTTATCCGTAGGGGATAACTATGGCTACACCTTC
. . TRBJ1-2 TRBV18 CASSQPPGRQYGYTF TGTGCCAGCTCACAACCACCGGGACGCCAGTATGGCTACACCTTC
. . TRBJ1-4 TRBV5-1 CASSFGGEKLFF TGCGCCAGCAGCTTCGGGGGTGAAAAACTGTTTTTT
. . TRBJ2-3 TRBV2 CASSGGSGARTDTQYF TGTGCCAGCAGTGGGGGCTCGGGGGCTCGCACAGATACGCAGTATTTT
. TRBD2 TRBJ2-1 TRBV9 CASSGLAGGRGSYNEQFF TGTGCCAGCAGCGGACTAGCGGGAGGGCGAGGCTCCTACAATGAGCAGTTCTTC
. . TRBJ2-7 TRBV12-5 CASGFLDLDGVGYEQYF TGTGCTAGTGGTTTCCTCGATTTAGACGGGGTAGGCTACGAGCAGTACTTC
few . TRBJ2-2 TRBV6-5 CASSSVPNTGELFF TGTGCCAGCAGTTCGGTCCCGAACACCGGGGAGCTGTTTTTT
. . TRBJ1-1 TRBV7-3 CASSLTEGMSAFF TGTGCCAGCAGCTTAACGGAGGGGATGAGCGCTTTCTTT
. TRBD1 TRBJ1-2 TRBV19 CASSIPNRGAGGYTF TGTGCCAGTAGTATACCAAACAGGGGGGCTGGCGGCTACACCTTC
. TRBD2 TRBJ2-7 TRBV2 CASSVAGGREQYF TGTGCCAGCAGCGTCGCGGGAGGACGGGAGCAGTACTTC
. . TRBJ1-6 TRBV4-1 CASSLSWGADSYNSPLHF TGCGCCAGCAGCCTCTCCTGGGGGGCCGACTCCTATAATTCACCCCTCCACTTT
. . TRBJ2-6 TRBV18 CASSPSSLGGANVLTF TGTGCCAGCTCACCATCCTCACTTGGGGGGGCCAACGTCCTGACTTTC
. TRBD1 TRBJ2-7 TRBV5-1 CASSARTGGEEQYF TGCGCCAGCAGCGCCCGGACAGGGGGGGAGGAGCAGTACTTC
. TRBD2 TRBJ2-7 TRBV24-1 CATSDPGTSVMGFYEQYF TGTGCCACCAGTGATCCCGGGACTAGCGTGATGGGATTCTACGAGCAGTACTTC
once TRBD1 TRBJ1-5 TRBV30 CAWSAGTAINQPQHF TGTGCCTGGAGTGCCGGGACAGCAATCAATCAGCCCCAGCATTTT
. . TRBJ2-2 TRBV19 CASSTERNTGELFF TGTGCCAGTAGTACCGAAAGGAACACCGGGGAGCTGTTTTTT
. TRBD2 TRBJ2-7 TRBV7-8 CASSALAGGLYEQYF TGTGCCAGCAGCGCCCTAGCGGGAGGTTTATACGAGCAGTACTTC